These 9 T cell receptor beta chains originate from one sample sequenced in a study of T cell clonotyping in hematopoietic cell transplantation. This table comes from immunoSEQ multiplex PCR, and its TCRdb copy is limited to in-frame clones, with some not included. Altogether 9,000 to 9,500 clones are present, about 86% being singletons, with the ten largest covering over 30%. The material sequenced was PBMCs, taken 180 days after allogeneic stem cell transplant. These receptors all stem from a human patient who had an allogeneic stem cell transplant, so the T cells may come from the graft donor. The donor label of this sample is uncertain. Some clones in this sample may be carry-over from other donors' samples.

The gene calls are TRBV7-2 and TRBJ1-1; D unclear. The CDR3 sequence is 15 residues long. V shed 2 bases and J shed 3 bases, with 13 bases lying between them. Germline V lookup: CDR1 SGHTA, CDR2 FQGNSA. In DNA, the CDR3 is TGTGCCAGCAGCTTAACCCCTCGAGGTGACACTGAAGCTTTCTTT. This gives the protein CASSLTPRGDTEAFF.

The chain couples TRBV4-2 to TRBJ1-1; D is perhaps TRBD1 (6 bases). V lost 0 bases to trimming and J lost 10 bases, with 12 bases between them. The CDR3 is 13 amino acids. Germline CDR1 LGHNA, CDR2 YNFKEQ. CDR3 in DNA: TGTGCCAGCAGCCAAGATTTGGGAGGGGGAGCTTTCTTT. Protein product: CASSQDLGGGAFF.

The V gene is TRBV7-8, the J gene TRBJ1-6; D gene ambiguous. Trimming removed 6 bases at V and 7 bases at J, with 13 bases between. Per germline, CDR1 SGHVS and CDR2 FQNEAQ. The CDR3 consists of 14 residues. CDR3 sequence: CASSSEGRNSPLHF. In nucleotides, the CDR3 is TGTGCCAGCAGTTCCGAAGGCAGGAATTCACCCCTCCACTTT.

CDR3 sequence (DNA): TGTGCCAGCAGCCCCAGGACAGTTCTAAGCACAGATACGCAGTATTTT. This gives the protein CASSPRTVLSTDTQYF. This chain uses TRBV14 with TRBJ2-3, with D tentatively TRBD1 (6 bases). CDR1 SGHDN and CDR2 FVKESK come from the germline V gene. The CDR3 runs 16 residues. Between the trimmed V and J ends, which lost 4 bases and 0 bases, there was a span of 14 bases.

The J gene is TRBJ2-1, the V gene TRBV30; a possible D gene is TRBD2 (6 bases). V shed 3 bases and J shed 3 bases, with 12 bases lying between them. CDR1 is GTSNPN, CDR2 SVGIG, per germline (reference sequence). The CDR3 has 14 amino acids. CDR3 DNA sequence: TGTGCCTGGAGGACAGCGGGCCGCTACAATGAGCAGTTCTTC. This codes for CAWRTAGRYNEQFF. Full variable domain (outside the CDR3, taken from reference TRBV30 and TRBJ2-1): SQTIHQWPATLVQPVGSPLSLECTVEGTSNPNLYWYRQAAGRGLQLLFYSVGIGQISSEVPQNLSASRPQDRQFILSSKKLLLSDSGFYLCAWRTAGRYNEQFFGPGTRLTVL.

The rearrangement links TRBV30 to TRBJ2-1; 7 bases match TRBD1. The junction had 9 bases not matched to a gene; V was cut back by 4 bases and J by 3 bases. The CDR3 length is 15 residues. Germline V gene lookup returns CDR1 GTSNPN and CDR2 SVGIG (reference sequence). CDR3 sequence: CAWTKTGIIYNEQFF. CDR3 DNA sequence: TGTGCCTGGACTAAGACAGGGATCATCTACAATGAGCAGTTCTTC.

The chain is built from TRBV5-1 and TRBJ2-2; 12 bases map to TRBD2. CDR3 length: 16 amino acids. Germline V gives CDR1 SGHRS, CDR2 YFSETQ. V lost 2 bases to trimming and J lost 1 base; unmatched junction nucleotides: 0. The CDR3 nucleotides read TGCGCCAGCAGCTTACTAGCGGGGGGGAACACCGGGGAGCTGTTTTTT. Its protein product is CASSLLAGGNTGELFF.

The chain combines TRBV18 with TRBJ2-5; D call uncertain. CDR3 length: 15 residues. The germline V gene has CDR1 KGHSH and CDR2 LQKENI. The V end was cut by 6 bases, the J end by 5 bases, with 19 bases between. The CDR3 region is CASSPPAARPETQYF. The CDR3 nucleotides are TGTGCCAGCTCCCCTCCGGCGGCCCGACCTGAGACCCAGTACTTC.

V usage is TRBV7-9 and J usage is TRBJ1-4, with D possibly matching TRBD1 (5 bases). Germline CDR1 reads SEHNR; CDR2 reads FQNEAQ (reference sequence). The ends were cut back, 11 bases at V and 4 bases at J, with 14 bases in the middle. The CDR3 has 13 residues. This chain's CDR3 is CAGAGRLNEKLFF. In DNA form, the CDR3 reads TGTGCCGGGGCGGGGCGTCTTAATGAAAAACTGTTTTTT.